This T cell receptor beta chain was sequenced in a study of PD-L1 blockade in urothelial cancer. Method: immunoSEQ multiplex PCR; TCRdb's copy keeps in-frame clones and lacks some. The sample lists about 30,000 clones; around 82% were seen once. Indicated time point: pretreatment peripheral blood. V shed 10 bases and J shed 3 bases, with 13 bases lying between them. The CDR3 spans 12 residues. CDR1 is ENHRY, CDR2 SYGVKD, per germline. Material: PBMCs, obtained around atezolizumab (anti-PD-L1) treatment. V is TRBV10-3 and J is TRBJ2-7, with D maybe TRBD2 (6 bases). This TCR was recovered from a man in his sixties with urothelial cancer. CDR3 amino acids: CATEEGGYEQYF. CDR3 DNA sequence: TGTGCCACAGAGGAGGGTGGCTACGAGCAGTACTTC.